The T cell receptor beta chain described here comes from a study of human T cells and chemical hapten exposure. Study-level information: Each week of the approximately 23-week study, patients had diphenylcyclopropenone applied to the scalp.

In the library, unique molecular identifiers were attached to individual cDNA molecules. TCRdb re-called the RACE reads with MiXCR, one entry per CDR3 protein. The table lists 70,000 to 80,000 distinct CDR3 sequences, 25% to 40% of them singletons, with 8.9% in the top ten. V lost 5 bases to trimming and J lost 1 base; unmatched junction nucleotides: 6. Germline V gene lookup returns CDR1 MNHEY and CDR2 SVGEGT. This CDR3 comprises 15 residues. Indicated time point: patch test 1, 2 weeks after DPC sensitization. Treatment: therapeutic diphenylcyclopropenone sensitization with weekly scalp DPC. To note about this clonotype: Its antigen is undetermined.

Study outcomes and limitations: Counts of TCRs above 1 in 1000 frequency stayed unchanged with DPC sensitization.

The sequencing here drew on whole blood, taken in connection with sensitization to the hapten diphenylcyclopropenone (DPC). This receptor was identified in a man aged 40-50 years with alopecia areata. Some clones in this sample may be carry-over from other donors' samples. The rearrangement joins TRBV6-2 or TRBV6-3 to TRBJ2-3, with 7 bases aligning to TRBD2. CDR3 amino acids: CASSGGGLRTDTQYF. DNA of the CDR3: TGTGCCAGCAGTGGGGGGGGACTACGCACAGATACGCAGTATTTT.